This passage covers 22 T cell receptor beta chains from one sample sequenced in a study of blood T cell repertoires in COVID-19. Sequenced by immunoSEQ multiplex PCR; TCRdb stores in-frame clones only, minus some. The top ten clones hold 6.5% to 8% of a sample with approximately 360,000 clones, 90% of them seen once. The material sequenced was peripheral blood. The receptors were gathered from a man between 18 and 35 years old with active or convalescent COVID-19.

This clone appeared a few times. This chain links TRBV6-7 with TRBJ1-1; a possible D gene is TRBD1 (5 bases). TRBV6-7 is an open reading frame, and its role is uncertain. The CDR3 sequence is 13 residues long. V was pared by 8 bases and J by 4 bases, with 14 bases between. CDR3 in amino acids: CASGRGGVTEAFF. In nucleotides, the CDR3 is TGTGCCAGCGGGAGGGGAGGGGTCACTGAAGCTTTCTTT.

The chain is built from TRBV7-2 and TRBJ2-7; 8 bases are a match to TRBD2. The germline V gene has CDR1 SGHTA and CDR2 FQGNSA. CDR3 length equals 15 residues. After removal of 1 base from V and 5 bases from J, the junction contained 7 bases not matched to a gene. As DNA, the CDR3 is TGTGCCAGCAGCTTAGACGGCATAGCGGGGAACGAGCAGTACTTC. Translated: CASSLDGIAGNEQYF.

The chain has TRBV12-3 or TRBV12-4 and TRBJ1-1; TRBD1 is a possible D gene (6 bases). The V end lost 5 bases, the J end lost 4 bases, and 11 bases lay between the germline ends. The CDR3 length is 13 residues. DNA of the CDR3: TGTGCCAGCAGTCCGAACAGGGCCACTGAAGCTTTCTTT. This encodes CASSPNRATEAFF.

The chain employs TRBV7-9 and TRBJ1-5, with a possible D match to TRBD1 (6 bases). Trimming left V 8 bases short and J 6 bases short, with 20 bases between. Germline V lookup: CDR1 SEHNR, CDR2 FQNEAQ (reference sequence). The CDR3 length is 15 residues. CDR3: CASGPGTTLGQPQHF. The CDR3 DNA reads TGTGCCAGCGGGCCTGGGACAACTCTTGGTCAGCCCCAGCATTTT.

With regard to this clone: Compared with germline, one end of the junction differs, possibly owing to a read error. J is TRBJ1-3 and V is TRBV19; 7 bases are a match to TRBD1. The V gene's germline CDR1 is LNHDA and CDR2 SQIVND (reference sequence). The CDR3 is made up of 16 amino acids. The CDR3 region is CASTSTGKSSGNTIYF. The CDR3 nucleotides read TGTGCTAGTACGTCGACAGGGAAGAGCTCTGGAAACACCATATATTTT.

The chain uses TRBV7-9 and TRBJ1-2; 9 bases align to TRBD1. With V trimmed by 1 base and J by 0 bases, 6 bases remained unmatched. The length of the CDR3 is 17 residues. The germline gives CDR1 SEHNR, CDR2 FQNEAQ (reference sequence). CDR3 in DNA: TGTGCCAGCAGCTTAGGCGGGACAGGGCTCGCTAACTATGGCTACACCTTC. Encoded protein: CASSLGGTGLANYGYTF.

V is TRBV28 and J is TRBJ1-6; possibly TRBD1 for D (5 bases). The CDR3 contains 15 residues. V was shortened by 3 bases and J by 8 bases, with 14 bases between the two germline ends. Germline loops: CDR1 MDHEN, CDR2 SYDVKM. In DNA, the CDR3 is TGTGCCAGCAGTTTGCGACAGACACGGTATTCACCCCTCCACTTT. Encoded protein: CASSLRQTRYSPLHF. The complete variable domain, with remaining parts taken from reference TRBV28 and TRBJ1-6, reads DVKVTQSSRYLVKRTGEKVFLECVQDMDHENMFWYRQDPGLGLRLIYFSYDVKMKEKGDIPEGYSVSREKKERFSLILESASTNQTSMYLCASSLRQTRYSPLHFGNGTRLTVT.

This chain connects TRBV19 to TRBJ1-3; the D gene is possibly TRBD1 (6 bases). CDR1 is LNHDA, CDR2 SQIVND, per germline (reference sequence). CDR3 size: 13 residues. V was pared by 6 bases and J by 4 bases, with 10 bases between. CDR3 protein: CASRQGAGNTIYF. The CDR3 DNA is TGTGCCAGTAGACAGGGAGCAGGAAACACCATATATTTT.

This rearrangement joins TRBV19 to TRBJ2-2; 10 bases agree with TRBD2. Germline CDR1 and CDR2: LNHDA and SQIVND (reference sequence). The CDR3 is made up of 14 amino acids. The V and J ends lost 10 bases and 3 bases, in that order; junction bases with no gene match: 5. In DNA, the CDR3 is TGTGCCACCCGGACTAGCGGATACACCGGGGAGCTGTTTTTT. It translates to CATRTSGYTGELFF.

The chain uses TRBV14 and TRBJ2-4, with 10 bases matching TRBD2. V lost 4 bases, J lost 3 bases, and 6 bases stayed unmatched. The CDR3 runs to 16 residues. CDR1 is SGHDN and CDR2 is FVKESK in the germline V gene. This CDR3 is CASSPGLAEFKNIQYF. The CDR3 DNA reads TGTGCCAGCAGCCCCGGACTAGCGGAGTTCAAAAACATTCAGTACTTC.

The J gene is TRBJ2-1, the V gene TRBV19, with 9 bases identical to TRBD2. V dropped 6 bases and J dropped 2; count of bases not matched to a gene: 2. The CDR3 is made up of 14 amino acids. Looked up from germline, CDR1 is LNHDA and CDR2 is SQIVND (reference sequence). The CDR3 sequence: CASSSGGTYNEQFF. The DNA for the CDR3 is TGTGCCAGTAGCAGCGGGGGGACCTACAATGAGCAGTTCTTC.

The rearrangement links TRBV28 to TRBJ2-5, with D perhaps TRBD2 (5 bases). Deletions cut 3 bases from V and 5 bases from J, with 13 bases between. Germline loops: CDR1 MDHEN, CDR2 SYDVKM. This CDR3 spans 14 amino acids. The CDR3 spells CASSFYGVQETQYF. The CDR3 DNA reads as TGTGCCAGCAGTTTTTACGGGGTACAGGAGACCCAGTACTTC. The full variable domain, its missing parts supplied by reference TRBV28 and TRBJ2-5, is DVKVTQSSRYLVKRTGEKVFLECVQDMDHENMFWYRQDPGLGLRLIYFSYDVKMKEKGDIPEGYSVSREKKERFSLILESASTNQTSMYLCASSFYGVQETQYFGPGTRLLVL.

The chain links TRBV4-2 to TRBJ2-3; 11 bases are a match to TRBD1. The trim removed 1 base at V and 6 bases at J, leaving 9 bases unmatched. Germline assignment: CDR1 LGHNA and CDR2 YNFKEQ. This CDR3 has 17 amino acids. The CDR3, as DNA: TGTGCCAGCAGCCAAGTTTCGGGACAGGGGGTTAGGGATACGCAGTATTTT. This translates into CASSQVSGQGVRDTQYF.

The chain couples TRBV28 to TRBJ2-7; maybe TRBD2 (6 bases). V lost 7 bases and J lost 4, with 14 bases in between. The CDR3 spans 13 residues. Per the germline V gene, CDR1 is MDHEN and CDR2 is SYDVKM. This CDR3 reads CASNVGGTYEQYF. CDR3 DNA sequence: TGTGCCAGCAATGTGGGAGGAACGTACGAGCAGTACTTC.

This rearrangement joins TRBV28 to TRBJ1-1; D may be TRBD1 (5 bases). Germline assignment: CDR1 MDHEN and CDR2 SYDVKM. The CDR3 sequence is 13 residues long. V was shortened by 5 bases and J by 5 bases, with 12 bases between the two germline ends. CDR3 sequence reads: CASSASKGTEAFF. The CDR3 nucleotides are TGTGCCAGCAGTGCGTCCAAGGGGACTGAAGCTTTCTTT.

This chain joins TRBV15 and TRBJ2-7; 9 nucleotides agree with TRBD1. CDR3 length: 14 amino acids. Germline assignment: CDR1 LNHNV and CDR2 YYDKDF (reference sequence). The junction had 1 base not matched to a gene; V was cut back by 1 base and J by 3 bases. In nucleotides, the CDR3 is TGTGCCACCAGCAGAGTGGGACAGGGCTACGAGCAGTACTTC. It encodes CATSRVGQGYEQYF.

V usage is TRBV27 and J usage is TRBJ2-7, with 10 bases lining up with TRBD1. The J segment lost 4 bases and the V segment lost 6 bases, leaving 9 bases of the junction unmatched. Germline lookup yields CDR1 MNHEY and CDR2 SMNVEV (reference sequence). There are 15 residues in the CDR3. Here the CDR3 DNA reads TGTGCCAGCAGGGGACCGGGACAGGGGACTTACGAGCAGTACTTC. Protein: CASRGPGQGTYEQYF.

As DNA, the CDR3 is TGTGCCAGCAGTATACAGGGGAATGAAAAACTGTTTTTT. Translation gives CASSIQGNEKLFF. The gene calls are TRBV2 and TRBJ1-4, with TRBD1 identical over 7 bases. Germline assignment: CDR1 SNHLY and CDR2 FYNNEI. With V trimmed by 5 bases and J by 5 bases, 2 bases remained unmatched. This CDR3 contains 13 residues.

As DNA, the CDR3 is TGTGCCAGCAGCTTAGCGCGATTAAGCGGTCGCGGCGAGCAGTACTTC. It encodes CASSLARLSGRGEQYF. The V gene is TRBV7-8, the J gene TRBJ2-7; possibly TRBD2 for D (5 bases). Trimming shortened V by 0 bases and J by 6 bases, and 18 bases separated the two germline ends. Germline assignment: CDR1 SGHVS and CDR2 FQNEAQ. The CDR3 length is 16 residues.

The chain joins TRBV7-9 to TRBJ1-4; D call uncertain. V lost 3 bases and J lost 5, with 7 bases in between. Germline V gene data show CDR1 as SEHNR and CDR2 as FQNEAQ (reference sequence). This CDR3 is 13 amino acids long. In DNA form, the CDR3 reads TGTGCCAGCAGCTTGGCCGGGAATGAAAAACTGTTTTTT. This translates into CASSLAGNEKLFF. The whole variable domain, filled in from reference TRBV7-9 and TRBJ1-4, reads DTGVSQNPRHKITKRGQNVTFRCDPISEHNRLYWYRQTLGQGPEFLTYFQNEAQLEKSRLLSDRFSAERPKGSFSTLEIQRTEQGDSAMYLCASSLAGNEKLFFGSGTQLSVL.

This chain joins TRBV15 and TRBJ1-3; 7 bases are a match to TRBD1. This CDR3 has 16 amino acids. Germline V gene sequence: CDR1 LNHNV, CDR2 YYDKDF (reference sequence). V trimming: 6 bases; J trimming: 2 bases; junction bases outside the gene matches: 10. As DNA, the CDR3 is TGTGCCACCAGTGGAGAGGACGGGACAGCTGGAAACACCATATATTTT. Residues: CATSGEDGTAGNTIYF.

V is TRBV29-1 and J is TRBJ2-3; 11 bases map to TRBD2. Germline assignment: CDR1 SQVTM and CDR2 ANQGSEA. With V trimmed by 6 bases and J by 4 bases, 6 bases remained unmatched. This CDR3 is 14 amino acids long. The CDR3 sequence is CSVVSGGAADTQYF. CDR3 bases: TGCAGCGTCGTTAGCGGGGGGGCGGCAGATACGCAGTATTTT.